Here is one TCR beta chain with its context. The antigen remains undetermined. This specimen comes from a study of cytomegalovirus exposure and HLA in healthy donors. Notes on the study in general: Associated with cytomegalovirus, according to the listing, were around 160 TCR beta chains.

The V and J ends lost 10 bases and 8 bases, in that order; junction bases with no gene match: 10. The germline V gene has CDR1 ENHRY and CDR2 SYGVKD. This CDR3 region has 12 residues. Only in-frame clones appear in the TCRdb table, and some are missing; sequencing was by immunoSEQ multiplex PCR. The sample lists some 83,000 clones, roughly 95% seen once, with about 3.6% in the top ten. V usage is TRBV10-3 and J usage is TRBJ1-1, with 7 nucleotides matching TRBD1. The receptor was derived from a woman aged 18-29 years in good health and CMV-seropositive. Sequencing was done on a sample of PBMCs. The DNA of the CDR3 is TGTGCCACCCACCGACAGGGTGACGAAGCTTTCTTT. Translation: CATHRQGDEAFF.